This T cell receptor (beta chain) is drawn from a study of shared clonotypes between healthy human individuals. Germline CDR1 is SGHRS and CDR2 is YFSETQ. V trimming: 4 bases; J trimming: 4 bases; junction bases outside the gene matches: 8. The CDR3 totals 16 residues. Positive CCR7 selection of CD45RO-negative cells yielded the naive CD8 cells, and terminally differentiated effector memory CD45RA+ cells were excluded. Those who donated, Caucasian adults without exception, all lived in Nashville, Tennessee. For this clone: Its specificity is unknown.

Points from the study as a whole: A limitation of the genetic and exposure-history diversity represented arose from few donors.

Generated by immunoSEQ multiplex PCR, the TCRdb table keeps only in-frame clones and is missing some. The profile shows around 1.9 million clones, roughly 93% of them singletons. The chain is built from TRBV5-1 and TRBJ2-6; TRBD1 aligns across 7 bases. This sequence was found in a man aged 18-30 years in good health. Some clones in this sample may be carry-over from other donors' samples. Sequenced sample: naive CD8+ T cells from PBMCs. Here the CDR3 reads CASSPMTGRGANVLTF. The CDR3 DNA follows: TGCGCCAGCAGCCCTATGACAGGGCGAGGGGCCAACGTCCTGACTTTC.